The clone carrying this TCR beta chain has a count of ten or more. What it recognizes is unknown. Every patient underwent thyroid surgery untreated. Original methodology: A classifier for distant metastasis in papillary thyroid cancer was constructed using CDR3 differences observed across clinicopathological groups. TCRdb recomputed clones from the PCR reads via MiXCR. The V and J calls were determined by TCRdb, not by the authors. The sample has approximately 18,000 clones; approximately 25% are singletons. The record originates from a study of metastatic and nonmetastatic thyroid tumors. On the study more broadly: A comparison of repertoires was made across blood and tumor or nodule tissue from malignant and benign thyroid patients. Notes on the study in general: The study reportedly found significantly higher TCR beta diversity in malignant thyroid tumors than benign nodules, in blood and tumor.

V was pared by 0 bases and J by 8 bases, with 3 bases of the junction left unmatched. The germline V gene has CDR1 SNHLY and CDR2 FYNNEI. The CDR3 sequence is 13 residues long. The TCR originated in a female donor with papillary thyroid cancer or a benign thyroid nodule (not recorded which). Some clones in this sample may be carry-over from other donors' samples. The chain is built from TRBV2 and TRBJ1-1; 7 bases match TRBD1. The sequenced sample was tumor tissue. Here the CDR3 reads CASSEAEDREAFF. The CDR3 DNA is TGTGCCAGCAGTGAAGCGGAGGACAGGGAAGCTTTCTTT. Full variable domain (remainder filled in from reference TRBV2 and TRBJ1-1): EPEVTQTPSHQVTQMGQEVILRCVPISNHLYFYWYRQILGQKVEFLVSFYNNEISEKSEIFDDQFSVERPDGSNFTLKIRSTKLEDSAMYFCASSEAEDREAFFGQGTRLTVV.